A selection of T cell receptor beta chains follows, all from one sample in a study of cytomegalovirus exposure and HLA in healthy donors. Using immunoSEQ multiplex PCR, the repertoire was profiled, and TCRdb retains in-frame clones only, with some absent. The profile shows fewer than 200,000 clones, roughly 85% of them singletons. Sequenced input: PBMCs. The receptors originated from a woman aged 35 to 49 in good health and CMV-seronegative. CDR3s include the opening cysteine and the closing phenylalanine or tryptophan. A D gene is named only where the DNA matches it firmly. Size is stated for part of the rows, as once, few or many counts, or as a class when the clone is expanded.

D: TRBD2
size: -
J: TRBJ2-5
V: TRBV7-6
length: 14
DNA: TGTGCCAGCAGCCGGACTAGCGGGGGGGAGACCCAGTACTTC
CDR3: CASSRTSGGETQYF

D: -
size: -
J: TRBJ2-3
V: TRBV7-6
length: 13
DNA: TGTGCCAGCAGCTTTCAGGGCACAGATACGCAGTATTTT
CDR3: CASSFQGTDTQYF

D: TRBD1
size: -
J: TRBJ1-5
V: TRBV10-3
length: 18
DNA: TGTGCCATCAGTGGGGACAGGGGGCAGGGTTTAAGCAATCAGCCCCAGCATTTT
CDR3: CAISGDRGQGLSNQPQHF

D: TRBD2
size: -
J: TRBJ2-3
V: TRBV30
length: 16
DNA: TGTGCCTGGACCTTTACTAGCGGGAGGGGCACAGATACGCAGTATTTT
CDR3: CAWTFTSGRGTDTQYF

D: -
size: -
J: TRBJ1-4
V: TRBV18
length: 12
DNA: TGTGCCAGCTCACCACGGGCTGAAAAACTGTTTTTT
CDR3: CASSPRAEKLFF

D: TRBD1
size: once
J: TRBJ1-6
V: TRBV5-1
length: 14
DNA: TGCGCCAGCAGCTTGGACAGGGGGCACTCACCCCTCCACTTT
CDR3: CASSLDRGHSPLHF

D: -
size: once
J: TRBJ1-5
V: TRBV7-9
length: 13
DNA: TGTGCCAGCAGCCTCAGTAGCAATCAGCCCCAGCATTTT
CDR3: CASSLSSNQPQHF

D: TRBD1
size: -
J: TRBJ2-1
V: TRBV6-5
length: 15
DNA: TGTGCTTCACAGACCGGGACAGGGATCTACAATGAGCAGTTCTTC
CDR3: CASQTGTGIYNEQFF

D: -
size: -
J: TRBJ2-7
V: TRBV27
length: 14
DNA: TGTGCCAGCAGTTTTTTGGGAGTGACCTACGAGCAGTACTTC
CDR3: CASSFLGVTYEQYF

D: -
size: few
J: TRBJ2-1
V: TRBV7-7
length: 15
DNA: TGTGCTAGCAGCCCCGAGATAGCGCTGGACGGTGAGCAGTTCTTC
CDR3: CASSPEIALDGEQFF

D: -
size: -
J: TRBJ1-1
V: TRBV7-9
length: 13
DNA: TGTGCCAGCAGCTTATCTGTGAACACTGAAGCTTTCTTT
CDR3: CASSLSVNTEAFF

D: -
size: -
J: TRBJ1-2
V: TRBV6-5
length: 14
DNA: TGTGCCAGCACCTCAGGTGAAGCTAACTATGGCTACACCTTC
CDR3: CASTSGEANYGYTF

D: -
size: -
J: TRBJ1-2
V: TRBV11-2
length: 15
DNA: TGTGCCAGCAGCCCAGTGACGGACAAGAACTATGGCTACACCTTC
CDR3: CASSPVTDKNYGYTF

D: -
size: -
J: TRBJ1-4
V: TRBV4-3
length: 15
DNA: TGCGCCAGCAGCCAAGTAGATCAGCGTAATGAAAAACTGTTTTTT
CDR3: CASSQVDQRNEKLFF

D: TRBD2
size: -
J: TRBJ2-3
V: TRBV5-1
length: 16
DNA: TGCGCCAGCAGCTTGACGGGACTAGGAAGTTCAGATACGCAGTATTTT
CDR3: CASSLTGLGSSDTQYF

D: TRBD1
size: -
J: TRBJ1-5
V: TRBV6-6
length: 15
DNA: TGTGCCAGCAGTGGAGGAACAACAGGGGAACAGCCCCAGCATTTT
CDR3: CASSGGTTGEQPQHF

D: -
size: -
J: TRBJ2-7
V: TRBV27
length: 17
DNA: TGTGCCAGCAGTTTATCGGGCCGGGGTAGCGACTCCTACGAGCAGTACTTC
CDR3: CASSLSGRGSDSYEQYF

D: -
size: -
J: TRBJ2-5
V: TRBV20-1
length: 11
DNA: TGCAGTGCTAACAGGCAAGAGACCCAGTACTTC
CDR3: CSANRQETQYF

D: -
size: -
J: TRBJ1-5
V: TRBV28
length: 12
DNA: TGTGCTTCTAAGGCGGGCAATCAGCCCCAGCATTTT
CDR3: CASKAGNQPQHF

D: -
size: -
J: TRBJ1-4
V: TRBV7-9
length: 14
DNA: TGTGCCAGCAGCTCACTATGGGCTAATGAAAAACTGTTTTTT
CDR3: CASSSLWANEKLFF

D: TRBD2
size: -
J: TRBJ2-4
V: TRBV29-1
length: 15
DNA: TGCAGCGTCGAACCATTAGCGGGAGTGGATAACATTCAGTACTTC
CDR3: CSVEPLAGVDNIQYF

D: TRBD1
size: -
J: TRBJ2-7
V: TRBV27
length: 15
DNA: TGTGCCAGCAGTCAGGACAGGGAGAGCTCCTACGAGCAGTACTTC
CDR3: CASSQDRESSYEQYF

D: TRBD1
size: -
J: TRBJ1-5
V: TRBV27
length: 15
DNA: TGTGCCAGCAGTTCAGACAGGGGAAATAATCAGCCCCAGCATTTT
CDR3: CASSSDRGNNQPQHF

D: TRBD1
size: -
J: TRBJ1-4
V: TRBV28
length: 16
DNA: TGTGCCAGCAGTCTACCACCAGGGGGGACTAATGAAAAACTGTTTTTT
CDR3: CASSLPPGGTNEKLFF

D: -
size: -
J: TRBJ2-2
V: TRBV9
length: 16
DNA: TGTGCCAGCAGCCCACCAGACGGAGCATGGACCGGGGAGCTGTTTTTT
CDR3: CASSPPDGAWTGELFF

D: -
size: once
J: TRBJ2-5
V: TRBV5-1
length: 14
DNA: TGCGCCAGCAGCTTCGGACAGAGCCAAGAGACCCAGTACTTC
CDR3: CASSFGQSQETQYF

D: TRBD2
size: -
J: TRBJ2-1
V: TRBV7-9
length: 15
DNA: TGTGCCAGCAGCTCCCCCGGGACTAGCCACAATGAGCAGTTCTTC
CDR3: CASSSPGTSHNEQFF

D: -
size: -
J: TRBJ2-7
V: TRBV6-1
length: 12
DNA: TGTGCCAGCAGTGACCTCTCCTACGAGCAGTACTTC
CDR3: CASSDLSYEQYF

D: -
size: -
J: TRBJ2-2
V: TRBV6-6
length: 16
DNA: TGTGCCAGCAGTTACTCGAGGGGGGGACCTACCGGGGAGCTGTTTTTT
CDR3: CASSYSRGGPTGELFF

D: TRBD1
size: -
J: TRBJ1-5
V: TRBV5-1
length: 14
DNA: TGCGCCAGCAGCATGGGGACAGGGAATCAGCCCCAGCATTTT
CDR3: CASSMGTGNQPQHF

D: -
size: -
J: TRBJ1-2
V: TRBV2
length: 10
DNA: TGTGCCAGCAAGGGGTATGGCTACACCTTC
CDR3: CASKGYGYTF

D: -
size: -
J: TRBJ2-2
V: TRBV11-2
length: 17
DNA: TGTGCCAGCTCAGGGGCAGGGTTGGGACCTAGCACCGGGGAGCTGTTTTTT
CDR3: CASSGAGLGPSTGELFF

D: TRBD2
size: few
J: TRBJ2-7
V: TRBV30
length: 14
DNA: TGTGCCTGGAGTGTGGGAGGGTTTACCTACGAGCAGTACTTC
CDR3: CAWSVGGFTYEQYF

D: -
size: -
J: TRBJ1-5
V: TRBV7-9
length: 14
DNA: TGTGCCACCACTACGGGAGGGAGCAATCAGCCCCAGCATTTT
CDR3: CATTTGGSNQPQHF

D: TRBD2
size: -
J: TRBJ2-7
V: TRBV27
length: 16
DNA: TGTGCCAGCAGTTTATCGTCCGGCGGGAGGGCAGGCGAGCAGTACTTC
CDR3: CASSLSSGGRAGEQYF

D: TRBD2
size: -
J: TRBJ2-1
V: TRBV25-1
length: 15
DNA: TGTGCCAGCAGTGAACCTGGACTAGCGGGAGACGAGCAGTTCTTC
CDR3: CASSEPGLAGDEQFF

D: -
size: -
J: TRBJ2-1
V: TRBV30
length: 14
DNA: TGTGCCTGGAGTGCTGTATTGCCCCACGGTGAGCAGTTCTTC
CDR3: CAWSAVLPHGEQFF

D: -
size: few
J: TRBJ1-5
V: TRBV6-1
length: 13
DNA: TGTGCCAGCAGTGCCCTGGGGACACAGCCCCAGCATTTT
CDR3: CASSALGTQPQHF

D: -
size: -
J: TRBJ2-5
V: TRBV5-1
length: 13
DNA: TGCGCCAGCAGTCTCGTGGGGCTGGAGACCCAGTACTTC
CDR3: CASSLVGLETQYF

D: TRBD1
size: few
J: TRBJ2-7
V: TRBV6-5
length: 13
DNA: TGTGCCAGCACGTCTTACAGGGGGCGCGAGCAGTACTTC
CDR3: CASTSYRGREQYF